The 2 T cell receptor beta chains reported below all come from one sample, sequenced in a study of T cells after yellow fever vaccination (dated by TCRdb to between 2018 and 2020). Interpreted using the paper, the treatment or condition label stands for: live attenuated yellow fever vaccine strain. Library prep was done by 5' RACE. TCRdb shows the sequencer as Illumina NovaSeq 6000. Using fastp trimming at Q25 and MiXCR clonotype assembly, TCRdb reanalyzed the public sequencing data and kept in-frame beta chains. Each entry merges the rows of one CDR3 protein and shows their most common DNA and genes. The sample table lists 150,000 to 200,000 distinct CDR3 sequences, roughly 9% of them with a count of one. The ten most abundant clones make up roughly a third of the sample. Here the sequenced sample was CD8+ T cells sorted from PBMCs, taken 45 days after the yellow fever booster vaccination. The receptors shown here come from a man between 18 and 29 years old who received the YFV17D yellow fever vaccine.

The CDR3 DNA reads as TGTGCCAGCAGCCAAGATTTCGCGACAGGGTTCAACACCGGGGAGCTGTTTTTT. It codes for CASSQDFATGFNTGELFF. J is TRBJ2-2 and V is TRBV3-1, with TRBD1 matching 7 bases. Trimming at V came to 0 bases and at J to 2 bases, leaving 9 bases not matched to a gene. The CDR3 has 18 residues. Per the germline V gene, CDR1 is LGHDT and CDR2 is YNNKEL (reference sequence).

The rearrangement joins TRBV6-2 or TRBV6-3 to TRBJ1-1; no clear D. V was clipped by 3 bases and J by 0 bases, with 5 bases between them. CDR1 MNHEY and CDR2 SVGEGT come from the germline V gene. CDR3 size: 13 residues. The DNA of the CDR3 is TGTGCCAGCAGTTATTGGGTGAACACTGAAGCTTTCTTT. Its translation: CASSYWVNTEAFF.